The 28 T cell receptor beta chains given below trace back to one sample, sequenced in a study of identifying expanded T cells in peripheral blood. Sequencing was performed with immunoSEQ multiplex PCR; in TCRdb, only in-frame clones are kept and a portion is missing. The table records about 120,000 clones, around four fifths of them present only once. Sequencing input: blood. These receptors all come from a person aged 18 to 75 in good health.

This chain uses TRBV28 with TRBJ1-2; 7 bases are shared with TRBD1. Looked up from germline, CDR1 is MDHEN and CDR2 is SYDVKM. This CDR3 spans 13 amino acids. V lost 6 bases and J lost 2; bases outside the gene matches: 3. This CDR3 reads CASRWGQNYGYTF. For the CDR3, the DNA is TGTGCCAGCAGATGGGGACAGAACTATGGCTACACCTTC.

The CDR3 DNA reads as TGTGCCAGCAGCTTAGAAAGGGGAAACACCATATATTTT. Protein product: CASSLERGNTIYF. This chain uses TRBV7-8 with TRBJ1-3; no clear D. The CDR3 has 13 residues. Trimming took off 1 base at V and 4 bases at J, with 5 bases between the two ends. Germline V CDR1 and CDR2: SGHVS, FQNEAQ.

The genes are TRBV9 and TRBJ1-6; 7 bases fit TRBD1. This CDR3 spans 16 amino acids. Per germline, CDR1 SGDLS and CDR2 YYNGEE. Germline trimming cut 3 bases from V and 0 bases from J; bases unmatched to any gene: 3. The CDR3 region has the DNA TGTGCCAGCAGCGCGACAGGGAGCTCCTATAATTCACCCCTCCACTTT. Protein: CASSATGSSYNSPLHF.

This rearrangement joins TRBV7-2 to TRBJ1-2; the D gene is possibly TRBD1 (6 bases). Germline CDR1 and CDR2: SGHTA and FQGNSA. The V gene lost 7 bases and the J gene lost 5 bases, with 14 bases spanning the gap. The CDR3 contains 13 residues. The CDR3 nucleotides are TGTGCCAGCAACAACGCCAGGGGATATGGCTACACCTTC. It encodes CASNNARGYGYTF.

V usage is TRBV10-3 and J usage is TRBJ2-7; D call uncertain. The length of the CDR3 is 14 residues. The V end was cut by 3 bases, the J end by 3 bases, with 12 bases between. Germline CDR1 reads ENHRY; CDR2 reads SYGVKD. The CDR3 loop is CAISDPDRLYEQYF. CDR3 bases: TGTGCCATCAGTGACCCCGATCGTCTCTACGAGCAGTACTTC.

This chain links TRBV7-2 with TRBJ2-7, with unresolved D. The CDR3 is 14 amino acids. With 4 bases removed from V and 2 bases from J, the gap between germline ends came to 12 bases. Germline V gives CDR1 SGHTA, CDR2 FQGNSA. CDR3 in amino acids: CASSSSPTAYEQYF. In nucleotides, the CDR3 is TGTGCCAGCAGCTCGAGCCCTACCGCCTACGAGCAGTACTTC.

The gene calls are TRBV7-8 and TRBJ2-7; possible D gene TRBD2, 6 bases. The germline V gene has CDR1 SGHVS and CDR2 FQNEAQ. The CDR3 covers 15 residues. With 0 bases removed from V and 0 bases from J, the gap between germline ends came to 9 bases. CDR3 protein: CASSLAAGSSYEQYF. CDR3 DNA sequence: TGTGCCAGCAGCTTAGCTGCGGGAAGCTCCTACGAGCAGTACTTC.

The CDR3 DNA follows: TGTGCCACGGGGGAGGACTCGAGGGCCTACGAGCAGTACTTC. Encoded protein: CATGEDSRAYEQYF. The chain joins TRBV5-4 to TRBJ2-7, with D possibly matching TRBD2 (6 bases). Germline loops: CDR1 SGHNT, CDR2 YYREEE (reference sequence). The V end was cut by 9 bases, the J end by 2 bases, with 18 bases between. The CDR3 has 14 residues.

The V gene is TRBV6-5, the J gene TRBJ1-1; 9 bases are a match to TRBD1. The CDR3 is 16 residues long. Germline CDR1 and CDR2: MNHEY and SVGAGI. The V gene end was trimmed by 2 bases and the J gene end by 4 bases; junction bases not matched to a gene: 8. Written as DNA, the CDR3 is TGTGCCAGCAGTTACCCTGGGACAGGGCCGGGCACTGAAGCTTTCTTT. Encoded protein: CASSYPGTGPGTEAFF.

This chain joins TRBV2 and TRBJ1-1, with 9 bases lining up with TRBD1. This CDR3 region has 15 residues. The J segment lost 7 bases and the V segment lost 2 bases, leaving 8 bases of the junction unmatched. Germline loops: CDR1 SNHLY, CDR2 FYNNEI. The CDR3 spells CASSESGQGWGEAFF. CDR3 nucleotide sequence: TGTGCCAGCAGTGAATCGGGACAGGGATGGGGTGAAGCTTTCTTT.

This sequence joins TRBV6-6 and TRBJ1-2; TRBD1 is a possible D gene (6 bases). Germline V gene lookup returns CDR1 MNHNY and CDR2 SVGAGI (reference sequence). Deletions cut 5 bases from V and 3 bases from J, with 10 bases between. This CDR3 is 13 amino acids long. The CDR3 spells CASSPTGDYGYTF. CDR3 coding DNA: TGTGCCAGCAGTCCGACAGGCGACTATGGCTACACCTTC.

The gene calls are TRBV27 and TRBJ2-7; D is possibly TRBD1 (5 bases). The length of the CDR3 is 13 residues. In germline, CDR1 is MNHEY, CDR2 SMNVEV (reference sequence). V was shortened by 2 bases and J by 5 bases, with 10 bases between the two germline ends. The CDR3 here is CASSLQGVNEQYF. The CDR3 DNA reads TGTGCCAGCAGTTTACAGGGCGTGAACGAGCAGTACTTC.

The chain combines TRBV7-9 with TRBJ1-1; D gene uncertain. Trimming stripped 5 bases from V and 1 base from J, with 11 bases between. Germline lookup yields CDR1 SEHNR and CDR2 FQNEAQ (reference sequence). The length of the CDR3 is 14 residues. CDR3 residues: CASSLIKKNTEAFF. Here the CDR3 DNA reads TGTGCCAGCAGCCTCATTAAAAAGAACACTGAAGCTTTCTTT.

V and J are TRBV11-3 and TRBJ1-1, with D tentatively TRBD1 (6 bases). From germline, CDR1 is SGHNT and CDR2 YENEEA. Trimming removed 5 bases at V and 4 bases at J, with 14 bases between. The CDR3 has 14 residues. CDR3 nucleotides: TGTGCCAGCAGCCCAAGGGCAGGGGCCACTGAAGCTTTCTTT. Translating gives CASSPRAGATEAFF.

This chain links TRBV12-5 with TRBJ1-5, with 7 bases matching TRBD1. This CDR3 comprises 16 residues. CDR1 LGHNT and CDR2 FRNRAP come from the germline V gene. V lost 2 bases and J lost 3; bases outside the gene matches: 7. DNA for the CDR3: TGTGCTAGTGGTTTGTACCTGGACAGGCTCAATCAGCCCCAGCATTTT. Translated, it gives CASGLYLDRLNQPQHF.

The chain uses TRBV4-3 and TRBJ2-6, with unresolved D. The CDR3 totals 21 residues. The germline V gene encodes CDR1 LGHNA and CDR2 YSLEER. V was trimmed by 0 bases and J by 1 base, leaving 22 bases between them. The CDR3 spells CASSQETLGKTGISGANVLTF. In nucleotides, the CDR3 is TGCGCCAGCAGCCAAGAAACCTTGGGGAAAACTGGCATATCTGGGGCCAACGTCCTGACTTTC.

The chain has TRBV9 and TRBJ1-1; D perhaps matches TRBD1 (6 bases). The V and J ends lost 4 bases and 0 bases respectively, with 16 bases between them. There are 16 residues in the CDR3. Germline CDR1 reads SGDLS; CDR2 reads YYNGEE. CDR3 amino acids: CASSKYTGSVNTEAFF. CDR3 nucleotide sequence: TGTGCCAGCAGCAAATATACAGGGTCCGTGAACACTGAAGCTTTCTTT.

This clone appeared a few times. J is TRBJ1-2 and V is TRBV7-6; 8 bases are shared with TRBD1. The V segment lost 5 bases and the J segment 3 bases; nucleotides outside the gene matches: 5. Germline V gives CDR1 SGHVS, CDR2 FNYEAQ. CDR3 length: 14 residues. The chain's CDR3 is CASSLRQGHYGYTF. CDR3 nucleotide sequence: TGTGCCAGCAGCCTACGACAGGGGCACTATGGCTACACCTTC.

This clone was seen just once. The chain combines TRBV4-1 with TRBJ1-5; D is undetermined. Germline lookup yields CDR1 MGHRA and CDR2 YSYEKL. Trimming left V 0 bases short and J 4 bases short, with 13 bases between. The CDR3 covers 16 residues. The CDR3 loop is CASSQERPGVNQPQHF. In DNA form, the CDR3 reads TGCGCCAGCAGCCAAGAACGTCCGGGAGTTAATCAGCCCCAGCATTTT.

The chain uses TRBV19 and TRBJ1-2; D uncertain. Germline CDR1 reads LNHDA; CDR2 reads SQIVND (reference sequence). The CDR3 loop spans 13 amino acids. Trimming removed 5 bases from V and 4 bases from J, with 11 bases in between. DNA of the CDR3: TGTGCCAGTAGTCGCGACAAGCCCTATGGCTACACCTTC. Protein product: CASSRDKPYGYTF.

V usage is TRBV7-8 and J usage is TRBJ2-7, with TRBD1 matching over 7 bases. The V gene end was trimmed by 0 bases and the J gene end by 5 bases; junction bases not matched to a gene: 7. Germline values: CDR1 SGHVS, CDR2 FQNEAQ. CDR3 length equals 15 residues. The CDR3, as DNA: TGTGCCAGCAGCTTAGCTTTGAGGGGGCCCCACGAGCAGTACTTC. Protein: CASSLALRGPHEQYF.

This CDR3 reads CASSPLPGAQEQYF. The CDR3 nucleotides are TGTGCCAGCTCACCCCTTCCGGGGGCGCAAGAGCAGTACTTC. The chain employs TRBV18 and TRBJ2-7; D may be TRBD1 or TRBD2 (6 bases each). V was pared by 3 bases and J by 7 bases, with 16 bases between. This CDR3 region has 14 residues. Germline V gene data show CDR1 as KGHSH and CDR2 as LQKENI.

V and J are TRBV7-9 and TRBJ2-7, with 8 bases lining up with TRBD2. Germline values: CDR1 SEHNR, CDR2 FQNEAQ (reference sequence). The CDR3 sequence is 16 residues long. With 5 bases clipped from V and 2 bases from J, the junction kept 11 bases outside the gene matches. The CDR3 protein is CASSAGGSSGAYEQYF. CDR3 nucleotide sequence: TGTGCCAGCAGCGCGGGTGGGAGTAGCGGGGCCTACGAGCAGTACTTC.

CDR3 sequence reads: CAISESNRGLGTGELFF. Written as DNA, the CDR3 is TGTGCCATCAGTGAGTCGAATAGGGGACTCGGGACCGGGGAGCTGTTTTTT. The chain recombines TRBV10-3 with TRBJ2-2; possible D gene TRBD2, 6 bases. The CDR3 sequence is 17 residues long. Germline values: CDR1 ENHRY, CDR2 SYGVKD. Between the trimmed V and J ends, which lost 0 bases and 5 bases, there was a span of 16 bases.

The chain links TRBV2 to TRBJ1-1; TRBD1 agrees at 9 bases. Trimming cost V 1 base and J 8 bases; bases outside gene matches: 5. This CDR3 has 14 residues. Germline CDR1 and CDR2: SNHLY and FYNNEI. The CDR3 sequence: CASSEVGTGTEAFF. Written as DNA, the CDR3 is TGTGCCAGCAGTGAAGTTGGGACAGGGACCGAAGCTTTCTTT.

The CDR3 bases are TGTGCCACTGACAGGGGCCAGAAGAACTATGGCTACACCTTC. Protein: CATDRGQKNYGYTF. The V gene is TRBV19, the J gene TRBJ1-2; 8 bases map to TRBD1. The germline V gene encodes CDR1 LNHDA and CDR2 SQIVND (reference sequence). The ends lost 10 bases at V and 2 bases at J; junction bases unmatched: 9. The CDR3 spans 14 residues.

This clone showed up just a few times. This chain links TRBV2 with TRBJ2-7, with D perhaps matching TRBD1 (5 bases). The CDR3 has 14 amino acids. V was shortened by 10 bases and J by 1 base, with 17 bases between the two germline ends. CDR1 and CDR2 from the germline V gene are SNHLY and FYNNEI. CDR3 sequence (DNA): TGTGCCAATAAACAGGAACCGGAGTCCTACGAGCAGTACTTC. Protein: CANKQEPESYEQYF. The complete variable domain, with remaining parts taken from reference TRBV2 and TRBJ2-7, reads EPEVTQTPSHQVTQMGQEVILRCVPISNHLYFYWYRQILGQKVEFLVSFYNNEISEKSEIFDDQFSVERPDGSNFTLKIRSTKLEDSAMYFCANKQEPESYEQYFGPGTRLTVT.

V and J are TRBV29-1 and TRBJ2-5; D might be TRBD1 (6 bases). Trimming left V 7 bases short and J 1 base short, with 19 bases between. From germline, CDR1 is SQVTM and CDR2 ANQGSEA. There are 15 residues in the CDR3. The CDR3 bases are TGCAGCGCCCCGTCGGCACAGGGCTTCCAAGAGACCCAGTACTTC. Translated: CSAPSAQGFQETQYF.